This TCR beta chain was observed in a study of T cell responses to AZD1222 COVID-19 vaccine. Study results and caveats: At study baseline, merely five or six AZD1222 recipients were seropositive.

With regard to this clone: The antigen is undetermined.

Trimming stripped 5 bases from V and 8 bases from J, with 16 bases between. The germline CDR1 and CDR2 sequences are KGHSH and LQKENI. This CDR3 region has 14 residues. Method: immunoSEQ multiplex PCR; TCRdb's copy keeps in-frame clones and lacks some. The top ten clones hold approximately 1.5% of a sample with 95,000 to 100,000 clones, 85% to 90% of them seen once. This chain joins TRBV18 and TRBJ2-1, with D perhaps being TRBD1 or TRBD2 (5 bases each). The sequence derives from an adult in good health. Source: peripheral blood, taken on day 0 of AZD1222 vaccination. CDR3 coding DNA: TGTGCCAGCTCAGGGGGTACCGGGGTATATGAGCAGTTCTTC. This sequence encodes CASSGGTGVYEQFF.